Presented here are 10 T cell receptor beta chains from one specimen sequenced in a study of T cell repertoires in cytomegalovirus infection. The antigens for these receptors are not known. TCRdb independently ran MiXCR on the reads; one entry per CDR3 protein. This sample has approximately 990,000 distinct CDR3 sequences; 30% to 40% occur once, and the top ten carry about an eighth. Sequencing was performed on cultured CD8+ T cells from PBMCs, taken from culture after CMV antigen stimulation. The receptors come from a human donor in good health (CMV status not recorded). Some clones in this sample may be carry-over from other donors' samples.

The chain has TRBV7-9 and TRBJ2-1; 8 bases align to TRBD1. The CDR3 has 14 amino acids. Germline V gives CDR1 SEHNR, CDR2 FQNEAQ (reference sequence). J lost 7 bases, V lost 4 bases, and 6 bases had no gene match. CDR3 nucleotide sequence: TGTGCCAGCAGCTCGGACAGGGATAGGAATGAGCAGTTCTTC. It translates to CASSSDRDRNEQFF.

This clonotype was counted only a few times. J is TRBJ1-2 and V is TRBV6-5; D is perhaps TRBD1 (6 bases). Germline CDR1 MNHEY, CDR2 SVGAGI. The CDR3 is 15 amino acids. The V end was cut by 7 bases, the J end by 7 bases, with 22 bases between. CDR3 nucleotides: TGTGCCAGCAATCGAGATGCCCAGGGGATGGGTGGCTACACCTTC. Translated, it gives CASNRDAQGMGGYTF.

CDR3 nucleotide sequence: TGTGCCAGCAGTGAAGACCGGGACGGGCCCAATCAGCCCCAGCATTTT. Its translation is CASSEDRDGPNQPQHF. The J gene is TRBJ1-5, the V gene TRBV2; TRBD1 might be the D (5 bases). Germline loops: CDR1 SNHLY, CDR2 FYNNEI. The CDR3 spans 16 residues. V was clipped by 1 base and J by 3 bases, with 13 bases between them.

The CDR3 sequence: CASSPRRTSQETQYF. DNA of the CDR3: TGTGCCAGCAGCCCCCGACGGACATCACAAGAGACCCAGTACTTC. The rearrangement joins TRBV7-2 to TRBJ2-5; TRBD1 might be the D (5 bases). Germline V gives CDR1 SGHTA, CDR2 FQGNSA. The CDR3 sequence is 15 residues long. V shed 5 bases and J shed 2 bases, with 15 bases lying between them. Complete variable domain (other parts from reference TRBV7-2 and TRBJ2-5): GAGVSQSPSNKVTEKGKDVELRCDPISGHTALYWYRQSLGQGLEFLIYFQGNSAPDKSGLPSDRFSAERTGGSVSTLTIQRTQQEDSAVYLCASSPRRTSQETQYFGPGTRLLVL.

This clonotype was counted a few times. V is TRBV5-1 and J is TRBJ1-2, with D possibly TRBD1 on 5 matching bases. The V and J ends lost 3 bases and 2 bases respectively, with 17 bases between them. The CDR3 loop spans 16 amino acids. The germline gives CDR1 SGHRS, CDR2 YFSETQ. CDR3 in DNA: TGCGCCAGCAGCTCCCACGGCAGGGAGCCAAACTATGGCTACACCTTC. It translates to CASSSHGREPNYGYTF.

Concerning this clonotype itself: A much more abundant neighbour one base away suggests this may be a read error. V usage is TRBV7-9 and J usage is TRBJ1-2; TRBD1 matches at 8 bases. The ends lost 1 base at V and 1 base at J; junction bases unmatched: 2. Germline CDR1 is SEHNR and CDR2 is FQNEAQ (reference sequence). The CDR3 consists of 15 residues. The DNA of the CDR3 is TGTGCCAGCAGCTTAGAGACAGGGGATAACTATGGCTACACCTTC. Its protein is CASSLETGDNYGYTF.

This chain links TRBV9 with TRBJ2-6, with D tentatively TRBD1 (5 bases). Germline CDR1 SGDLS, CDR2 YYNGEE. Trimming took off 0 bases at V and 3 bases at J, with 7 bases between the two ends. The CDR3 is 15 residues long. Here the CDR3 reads CASSVGGFGANVLTF. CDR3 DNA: TGTGCCAGCAGCGTAGGGGGCTTTGGGGCCAACGTCCTGACTTTC.

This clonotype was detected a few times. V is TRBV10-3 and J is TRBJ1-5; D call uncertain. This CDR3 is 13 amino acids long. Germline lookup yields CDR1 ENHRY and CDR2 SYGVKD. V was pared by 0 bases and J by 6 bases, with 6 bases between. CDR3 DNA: TGTGCCATCAGTGAGTCTATGAGTCAGCCCCAGCATTTT. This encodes CAISESMSQPQHF.

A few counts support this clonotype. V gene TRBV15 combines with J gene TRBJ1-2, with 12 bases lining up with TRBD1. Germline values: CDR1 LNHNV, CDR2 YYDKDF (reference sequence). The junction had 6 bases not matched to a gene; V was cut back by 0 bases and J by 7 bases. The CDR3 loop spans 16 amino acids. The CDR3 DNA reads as TGTGCCACCAGCAGAGATAGGGGACAGGGGGCTTCTGGCTACACCTTC. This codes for CATSRDRGQGASGYTF.

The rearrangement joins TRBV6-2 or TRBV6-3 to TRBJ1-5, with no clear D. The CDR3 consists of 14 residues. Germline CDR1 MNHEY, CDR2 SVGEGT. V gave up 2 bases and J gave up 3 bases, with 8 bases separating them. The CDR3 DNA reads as TGTGCCAGCAGTTACCTGAACCTCAATCAGCCCCAGCATTTT. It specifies CASSYLNLNQPQHF.